This T cell receptor beta chain is from a study of T cells in Graves' hyperthyroidism and ophthalmopathy. Study-wide context: Peripheral blood was obtained at initial diagnosis, preceding any treatment.

Per germline, CDR1 MNHEY and CDR2 SMNVEV (reference sequence). After removal of 1 base from V and 2 bases from J, the junction contained 9 bases not matched to a gene. The CDR3 has 20 residues. In its sample, this clonotype was seen a few times. Its antigen is not known. The hyperthyroidism patients had all been newly diagnosed, and their disease duration was under 2 months. Their ages ranged from 18 to 65 years. Broader study findings: The model foresaw ophthalmopathy a median 6.5 months prior to onset.

RNA transcripts served as the template for amplifying TCR beta CDR3 regions. HTBI primers were the set used in a first-round RT-PCR of the TCR CDR3. TCRdb passed the multiplex PCR reads through MiXCR, listing each CDR3 protein once. The sample records 370,000 or so distinct CDR3 sequences, roughly 14% being singletons. This TCR was recovered from a man aged 25-40 years with Graves' hyperthyroidism that later progressed to Graves' ophthalmopathy. The V gene is TRBV27, the J gene TRBJ2-3; 16 nucleotides line up with TRBD2. The sample comprised blood. The CDR3 region has the DNA TGTGCCAGCAGTTTATTCGCGGGACTAGCGGGGGGGCCTAACACAGATACGCAGTATTTT. Translated, it gives CASSLFAGLAGGPNTDTQYF.